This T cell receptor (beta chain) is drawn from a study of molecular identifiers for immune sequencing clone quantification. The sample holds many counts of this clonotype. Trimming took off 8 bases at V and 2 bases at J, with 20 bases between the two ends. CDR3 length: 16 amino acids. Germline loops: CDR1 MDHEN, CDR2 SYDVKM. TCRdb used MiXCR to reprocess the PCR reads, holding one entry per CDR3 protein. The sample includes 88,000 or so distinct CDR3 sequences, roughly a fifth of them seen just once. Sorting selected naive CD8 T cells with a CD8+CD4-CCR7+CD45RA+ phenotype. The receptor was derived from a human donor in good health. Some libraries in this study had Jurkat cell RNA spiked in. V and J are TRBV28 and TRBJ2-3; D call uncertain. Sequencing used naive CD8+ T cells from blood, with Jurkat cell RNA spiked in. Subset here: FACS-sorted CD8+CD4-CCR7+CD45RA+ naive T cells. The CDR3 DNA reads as TGTGCCAGCGGCCCCTTGGAGTTTGAGGACACAGATACGCAGTATTTT. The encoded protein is CASGPLEFEDTDTQYF.